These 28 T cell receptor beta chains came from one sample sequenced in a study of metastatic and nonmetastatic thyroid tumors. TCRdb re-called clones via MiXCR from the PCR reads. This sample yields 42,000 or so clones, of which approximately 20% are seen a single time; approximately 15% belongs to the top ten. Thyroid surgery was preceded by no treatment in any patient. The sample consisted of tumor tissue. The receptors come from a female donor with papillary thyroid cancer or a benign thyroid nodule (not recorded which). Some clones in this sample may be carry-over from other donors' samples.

CDR3 coding DNA: TGCGCCAGCAGCTTGTGGGGGGGGTTCCCGACTAATGAAAAACTGTTTTTT. It is translated as CASSLWGGFPTNEKLFF. V gene TRBV5-1 combines with J gene TRBJ1-4, with D possibly TRBD1 on 5 matching bases. V was trimmed by 1 base and J by 2 bases, leaving 15 bases between them. The length of the CDR3 is 17 residues. Germline V gives CDR1 SGHRS, CDR2 YFSETQ.

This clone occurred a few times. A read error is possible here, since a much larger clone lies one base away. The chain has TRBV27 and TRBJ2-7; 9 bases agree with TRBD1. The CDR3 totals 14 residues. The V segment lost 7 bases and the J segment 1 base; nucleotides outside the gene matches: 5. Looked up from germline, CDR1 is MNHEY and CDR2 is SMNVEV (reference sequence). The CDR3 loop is CASIGTGNSYEQYF. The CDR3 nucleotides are TGTGCCAGCATCGGGACAGGGAATTCCTACGAGCAGTACTTC.

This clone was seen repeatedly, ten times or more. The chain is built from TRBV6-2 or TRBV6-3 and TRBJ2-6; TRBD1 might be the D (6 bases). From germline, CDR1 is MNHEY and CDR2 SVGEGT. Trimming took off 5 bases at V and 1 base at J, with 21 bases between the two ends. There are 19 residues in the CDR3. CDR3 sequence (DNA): TGTGCCAGCAGTCCAAACATACAGGGTCAGGGATCTGGGGCCAACGTCCTGACTTTC. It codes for CASSPNIQGQGSGANVLTF.

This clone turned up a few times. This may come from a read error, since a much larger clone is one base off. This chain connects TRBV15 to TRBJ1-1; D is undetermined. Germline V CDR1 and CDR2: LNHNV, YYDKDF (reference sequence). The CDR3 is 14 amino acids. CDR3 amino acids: CAASSRRRDTEAFF. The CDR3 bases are TGTGCCGCCAGCAGCCGCAGGCGGGACACTGAAGCTTTCTTT.

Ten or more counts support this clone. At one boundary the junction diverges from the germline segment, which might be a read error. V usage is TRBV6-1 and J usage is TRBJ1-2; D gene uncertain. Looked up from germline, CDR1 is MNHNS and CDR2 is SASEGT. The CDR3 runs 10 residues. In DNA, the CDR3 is TGTGCCAGCAGGGAAGATGGCTACACCTTC. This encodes CASREDGYTF.

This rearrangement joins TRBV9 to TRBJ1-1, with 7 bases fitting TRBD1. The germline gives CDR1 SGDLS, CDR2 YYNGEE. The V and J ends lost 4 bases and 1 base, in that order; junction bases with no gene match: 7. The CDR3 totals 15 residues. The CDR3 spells CASSTLGQENTEAFF. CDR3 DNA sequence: TGTGCCAGCAGCACCCTAGGACAGGAGAACACTGAAGCTTTCTTT.

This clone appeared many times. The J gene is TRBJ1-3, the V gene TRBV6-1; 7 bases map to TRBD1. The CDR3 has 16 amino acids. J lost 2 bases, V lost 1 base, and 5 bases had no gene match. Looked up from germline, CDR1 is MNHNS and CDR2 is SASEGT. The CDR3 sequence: CASSEVGRGTGNTIYF. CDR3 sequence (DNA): TGTGCCAGCAGTGAAGTGGGCAGGGGGACTGGAAACACCATATATTTT.

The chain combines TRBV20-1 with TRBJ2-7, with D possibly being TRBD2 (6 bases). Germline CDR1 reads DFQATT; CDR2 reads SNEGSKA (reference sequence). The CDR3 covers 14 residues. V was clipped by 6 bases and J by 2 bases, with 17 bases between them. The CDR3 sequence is CSAVAGRSPYEQYF. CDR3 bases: TGCAGTGCAGTTGCGGGGCGGAGCCCCTACGAGCAGTACTTC.

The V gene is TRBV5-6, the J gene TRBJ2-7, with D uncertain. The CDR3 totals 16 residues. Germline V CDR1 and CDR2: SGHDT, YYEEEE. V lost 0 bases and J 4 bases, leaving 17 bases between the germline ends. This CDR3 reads CASSLVLGGWAYEQYF. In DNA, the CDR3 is TGTGCCAGCAGCTTGGTCTTAGGCGGCTGGGCGTACGAGCAGTACTTC. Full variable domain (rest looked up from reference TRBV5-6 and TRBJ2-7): DAGVTQSPTHLIKTRGQQVTLRCSPKSGHDTVSWYQQALGQGPQFIFQYYEEEERQRGNFPDRFSGHQFPNYSSELNVNALLLGDSALYLCASSLVLGGWAYEQYFGPGTRLTVT.

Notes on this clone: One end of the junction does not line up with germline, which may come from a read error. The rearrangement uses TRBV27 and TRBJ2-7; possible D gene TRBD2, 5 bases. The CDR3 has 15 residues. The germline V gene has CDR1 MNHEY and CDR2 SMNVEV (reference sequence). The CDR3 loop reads CAISPTLVGVYEQYF. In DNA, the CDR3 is TGTGCCATCAGTCCGACCCTAGTGGGAGTGTACGAGCAGTACTTC.

The CDR3 sequence: CASSSDRGDEQYF. DNA for the CDR3: TGTGCCAGCAGCTCCGACAGGGGCGACGAGCAGTACTTC. The chain recombines TRBV9 with TRBJ2-7; 8 bases fit TRBD1. V gave up 4 bases and J gave up 5 bases; unmatched junction bases: 5. The CDR3 is made up of 13 amino acids. CDR1 is SGDLS and CDR2 is YYNGEE in the germline V gene.

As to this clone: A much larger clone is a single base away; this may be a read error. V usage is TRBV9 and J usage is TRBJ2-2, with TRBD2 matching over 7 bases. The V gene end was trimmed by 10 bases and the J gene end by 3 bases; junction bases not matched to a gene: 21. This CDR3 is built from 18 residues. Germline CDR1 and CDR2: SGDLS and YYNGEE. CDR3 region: CAGTVGEGGRRYTGELFF. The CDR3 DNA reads TGTGCCGGCACCGTTGGAGAAGGCGGGAGAAGATACACCGGGGAGCTGTTTTTT.

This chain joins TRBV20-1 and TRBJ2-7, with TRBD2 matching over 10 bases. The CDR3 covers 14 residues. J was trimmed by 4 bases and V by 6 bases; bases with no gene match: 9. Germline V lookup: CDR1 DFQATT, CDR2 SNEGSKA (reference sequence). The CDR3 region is CSAQVSGRLYEQYF. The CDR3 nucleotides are TGCAGTGCCCAGGTTAGCGGGAGGTTGTACGAGCAGTACTTC.

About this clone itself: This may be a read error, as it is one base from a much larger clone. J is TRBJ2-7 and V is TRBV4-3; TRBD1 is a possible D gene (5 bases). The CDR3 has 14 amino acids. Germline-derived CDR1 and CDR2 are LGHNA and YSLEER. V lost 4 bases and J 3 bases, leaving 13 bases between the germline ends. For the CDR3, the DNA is TGCGCCAGCAGCCCACAGGTTAAAGGCTACGAGCAGTACTTC. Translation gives CASSPQVKGYEQYF.

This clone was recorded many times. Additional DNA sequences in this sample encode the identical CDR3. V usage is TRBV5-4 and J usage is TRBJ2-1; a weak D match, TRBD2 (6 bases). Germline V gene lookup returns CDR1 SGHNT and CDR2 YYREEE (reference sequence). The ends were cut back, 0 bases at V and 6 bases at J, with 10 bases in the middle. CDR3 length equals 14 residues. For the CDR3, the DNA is TGTGCCAGCAGCTTGGGGCTGCGGGGCAATGAGCAGTTCTTC. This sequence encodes CASSLGLRGNEQFF. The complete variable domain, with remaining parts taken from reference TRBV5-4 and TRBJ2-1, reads ETGVTQSPTHLIKTRGQQVTLRCSSQSGHNTVSWYQQALGQGPQFIFQYYREEENGRGNFPPRFSGLQFPNYSSELNVNALELDDSALYLCASSLGLRGNEQFFGPGTRLTVL.

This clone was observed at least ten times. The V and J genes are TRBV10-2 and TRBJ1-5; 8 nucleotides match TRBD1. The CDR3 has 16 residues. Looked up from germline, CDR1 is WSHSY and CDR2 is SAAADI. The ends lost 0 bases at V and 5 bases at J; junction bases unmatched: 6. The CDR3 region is CASSESDRGVDQPQHF. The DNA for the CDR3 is TGCGCCAGCAGTGAGTCCGACAGGGGAGTGGATCAGCCCCAGCATTTT.

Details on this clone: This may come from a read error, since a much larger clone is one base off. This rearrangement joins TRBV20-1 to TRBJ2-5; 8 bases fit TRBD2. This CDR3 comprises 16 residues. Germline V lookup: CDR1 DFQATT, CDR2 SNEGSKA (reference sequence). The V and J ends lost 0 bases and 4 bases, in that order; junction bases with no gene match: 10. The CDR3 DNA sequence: TGCAGTGCTAGAGATCGGGTAGCGGGGAGGATAGAGACCCAGTACTTC. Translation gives CSARDRVAGRIETQYF.

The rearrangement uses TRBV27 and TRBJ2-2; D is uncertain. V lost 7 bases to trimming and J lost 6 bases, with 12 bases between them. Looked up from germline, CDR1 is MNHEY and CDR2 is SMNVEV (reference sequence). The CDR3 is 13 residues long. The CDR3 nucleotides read TGTGCCAGCACGGTGTCAGGTGCCGGGGAGCTGTTTTTT. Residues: CASTVSGAGELFF.

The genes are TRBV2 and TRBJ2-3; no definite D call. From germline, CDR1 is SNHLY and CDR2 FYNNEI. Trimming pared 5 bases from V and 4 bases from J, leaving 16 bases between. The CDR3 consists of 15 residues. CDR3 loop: CASSFSPAPPDTQYF. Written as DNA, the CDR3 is TGTGCCAGCAGTTTCAGCCCCGCCCCACCAGATACGCAGTATTTT.

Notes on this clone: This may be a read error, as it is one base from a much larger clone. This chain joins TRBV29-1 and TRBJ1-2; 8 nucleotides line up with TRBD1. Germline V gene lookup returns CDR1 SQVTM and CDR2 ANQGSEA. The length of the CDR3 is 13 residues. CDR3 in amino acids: CSVAGTGLYGCTF. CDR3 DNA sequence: TGCAGCGTTGCCGGGACAGGTCTCTATGGCTGCACCTTC.

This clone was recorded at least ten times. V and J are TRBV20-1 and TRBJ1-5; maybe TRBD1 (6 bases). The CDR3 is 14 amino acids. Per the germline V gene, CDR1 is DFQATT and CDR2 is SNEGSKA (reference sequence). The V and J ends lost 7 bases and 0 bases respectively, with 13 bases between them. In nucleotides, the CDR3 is TGCAGTGTCGAGGACAGACATAGCAATCAGCCCCAGCATTTT. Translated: CSVEDRHSNQPQHF.

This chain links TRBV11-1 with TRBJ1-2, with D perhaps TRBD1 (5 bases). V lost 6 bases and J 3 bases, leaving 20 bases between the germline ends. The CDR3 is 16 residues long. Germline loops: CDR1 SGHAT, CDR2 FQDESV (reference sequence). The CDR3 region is CASRASVSRQHYGYTF. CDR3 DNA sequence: TGTGCCAGCAGAGCCTCAGTGTCGCGACAGCACTATGGCTACACCTTC.

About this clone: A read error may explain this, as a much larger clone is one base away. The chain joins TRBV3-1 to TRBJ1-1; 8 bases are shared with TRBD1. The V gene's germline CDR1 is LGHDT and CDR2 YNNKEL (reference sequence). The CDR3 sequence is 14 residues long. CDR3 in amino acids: CASSQVTGGADAFF. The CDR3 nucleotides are TGTGCCAGCAGCCAAGTCACAGGGGGAGCTGACGCTTTCTTT. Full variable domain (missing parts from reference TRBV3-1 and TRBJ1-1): DTAVSQTPKYLVTQMGNDKSIKCEQNLGHDTMYWYKQDSKKFLKIMFSYNNKELIINETVPNRFSPKSPDKAHLNLHINSLELGDSAVYFCASSQVTGGADAFFGQGTRLTVV.

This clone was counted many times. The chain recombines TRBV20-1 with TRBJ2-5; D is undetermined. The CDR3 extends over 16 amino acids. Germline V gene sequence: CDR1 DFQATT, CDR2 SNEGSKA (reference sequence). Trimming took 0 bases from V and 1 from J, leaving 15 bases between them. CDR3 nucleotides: TGCAGTGCTAGAGACCCGCCGCCGGGCCCCCAAGAGACCCAGTACTTC. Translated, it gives CSARDPPPGPQETQYF.

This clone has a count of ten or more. The CDR3 protein is CASSPVPVPAYEQYF. The CDR3 DNA reads as TGTGCCAGCAGCCCGGTTCCCGTCCCCGCCTACGAGCAGTACTTC. The rearrangement links TRBV27 to TRBJ2-7; D not resolved. CDR1 and CDR2 from the germline V gene are MNHEY and SMNVEV (reference sequence). Trimming removed 6 bases at V and 2 bases at J, with 17 bases between. The CDR3 is 15 residues long.

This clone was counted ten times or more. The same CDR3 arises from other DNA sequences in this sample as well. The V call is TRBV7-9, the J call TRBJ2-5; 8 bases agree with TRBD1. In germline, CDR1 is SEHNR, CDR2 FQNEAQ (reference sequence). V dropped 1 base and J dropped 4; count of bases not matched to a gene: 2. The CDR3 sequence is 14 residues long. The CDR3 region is CASSLGTGRETQYF. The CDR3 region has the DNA TGTGCCAGCAGCTTAGGGACAGGGAGAGAGACCCAGTACTTC.

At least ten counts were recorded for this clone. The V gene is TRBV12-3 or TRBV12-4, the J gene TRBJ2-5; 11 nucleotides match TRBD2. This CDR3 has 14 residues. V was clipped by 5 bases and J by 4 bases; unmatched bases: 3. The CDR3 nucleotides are TGTGCCAGCAGTGCTAGCGGGGGGCTAGAGACCCAGTACTTC. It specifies CASSASGGLETQYF.

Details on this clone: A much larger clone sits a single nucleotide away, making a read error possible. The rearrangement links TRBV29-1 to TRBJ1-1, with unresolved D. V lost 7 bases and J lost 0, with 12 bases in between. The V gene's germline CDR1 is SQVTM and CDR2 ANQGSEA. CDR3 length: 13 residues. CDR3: CSASFQLNTEAFF. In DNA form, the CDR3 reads TGCAGCGCCAGTTTTCAGCTGAACACTGAAGCTTTCTTT.